Presented here are 7 T cell receptor beta chains from one specimen sequenced in a study of CD8 T cells in ankylosing spondylitis. Whole-study results and caveats: The study identified a TCR beta motif of 7 or 8 highly homologous variants that appeared characteristic of ankylosing spondylitis blood.

Their recognized antigens are unknown. One entry per CDR3 protein, called by TCRdb with MiXCR from the 5' RACE reads. The data hold around 490,000 distinct CDR3 sequences, with approximately 5.3% observed a single time. Sequences were obtained from blood, either unsorted or a sorted T cell fraction (not recorded which). These receptors all come from a male donor with ankylosing spondylitis.

This clonotype showed up many times. The V gene is TRBV5-5, the J gene TRBJ2-1; 9 nucleotides match TRBD1. The V and J ends lost 2 bases and 2 bases, in that order; junction bases with no gene match: 11. Looked up from germline, CDR1 is SGHKS and CDR2 is YYEKEE (reference sequence). The CDR3 extends over 18 amino acids. The CDR3 loop is CASSLVPGQGSTYNEQFF. CDR3 DNA: TGTGCCAGCAGCTTAGTCCCGGGACAGGGTTCCACCTACAATGAGCAGTTCTTC.

This clonotype was detected many times. The chain couples TRBV5-1 to TRBJ1-2; maybe TRBD1 (5 bases). The CDR3 has 13 residues. V lost 6 bases, J lost 2 bases, and 11 bases lay in between. In germline, CDR1 is SGHRS, CDR2 YFSETQ. As DNA, the CDR3 is TGCGCCAGCACACCGGGGCGAAACTATGGCTACACCTTC. Translating gives CASTPGRNYGYTF.

This clonotype was observed many times. V is TRBV5-1 and J is TRBJ2-3; 8 bases match TRBD1. The CDR3 loop spans 15 amino acids. Trimming at V came to 3 bases and at J to 3 bases, leaving 6 bases not matched to a gene. Germline lookup yields CDR1 SGHRS and CDR2 YFSETQ. The CDR3 here is CASSWGQDPTDTQYF. The CDR3 DNA reads TGCGCCAGCAGCTGGGGACAGGACCCAACAGATACGCAGTATTTT.

This clonotype was seen repeatedly, ten times or more. The genes are TRBV20-1 and TRBJ2-7; D perhaps matches TRBD1 (5 bases). The CDR3 runs 11 residues. The V and J ends lost 0 bases and 6 bases respectively, with 6 bases between them. Germline V gene sequence: CDR1 DFQATT, CDR2 SNEGSKA (reference sequence). The CDR3 loop reads CSAREGPEQYF. The CDR3 DNA is TGCAGTGCTAGAGAGGGGCCCGAGCAGTACTTC.

This clonotype has ten or more counts. The rearrangement joins TRBV7-3 to TRBJ1-6; 8 bases agree with TRBD1. The trim removed 4 bases at V and 6 bases at J, leaving 5 bases unmatched. This CDR3 region has 15 residues. Germline CDR1 SGHTA, CDR2 FQGTGA. CDR3 amino acids: CASSSTGQGNSPLHF. The CDR3 DNA follows: TGTGCCAGCAGCTCCACCGGACAGGGTAATTCACCCCTCCACTTT.

The sample holds a few counts of this clonotype. The gene calls are TRBV6-2 or TRBV6-3 and TRBJ1-5, with TRBD1 identical over 10 bases. The length of the CDR3 is 14 residues. After removal of 6 bases from V and 5 bases from J, the junction contained 4 bases not matched to a gene. Germline V gives CDR1 MNHEY, CDR2 SVGEGT. CDR3 in DNA: TGTGCCAGCAGCCGGACAGGGGGTCATCAGCCCCAGCATTTT. Translated: CASSRTGGHQPQHF.

This clonotype was detected only a few times. This chain links TRBV5-1 with TRBJ2-1; 12 positions match TRBD1. The CDR3 runs 15 residues. The germline V gene has CDR1 SGHRS and CDR2 YFSETQ. The V segment lost 5 bases and the J segment 8 bases; nucleotides outside the gene matches: 8. CDR3 sequence reads: CASRGQGANFHEQFF. As DNA, the CDR3 is TGCGCCAGCAGGGGACAGGGGGCTAATTTCCATGAGCAGTTCTTC.